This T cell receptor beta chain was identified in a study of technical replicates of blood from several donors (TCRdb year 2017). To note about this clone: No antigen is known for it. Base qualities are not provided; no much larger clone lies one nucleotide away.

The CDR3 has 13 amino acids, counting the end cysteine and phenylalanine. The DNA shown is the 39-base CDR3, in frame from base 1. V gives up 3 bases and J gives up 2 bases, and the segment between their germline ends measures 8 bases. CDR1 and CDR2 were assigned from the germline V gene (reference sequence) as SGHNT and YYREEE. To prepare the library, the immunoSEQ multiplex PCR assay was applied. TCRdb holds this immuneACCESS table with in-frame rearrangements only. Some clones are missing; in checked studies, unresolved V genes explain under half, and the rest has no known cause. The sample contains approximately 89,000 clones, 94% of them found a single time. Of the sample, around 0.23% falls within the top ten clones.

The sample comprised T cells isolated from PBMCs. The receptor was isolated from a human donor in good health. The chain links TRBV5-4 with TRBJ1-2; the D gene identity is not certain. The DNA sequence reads TGTGCCAGCAGCTCTACAGCCAACTATGGCTACACCTTC. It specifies CASSSTANYGYTF.